This T cell receptor (beta chain) was observed in a study of vaccination effects on CD4 cells after COVID-19. Regarding the study as a whole: Substantial clonal contraction characterized both infection- and vaccine-induced clones late after vaccination.

Profiling relied on immunoSEQ multiplex PCR, and the TCRdb table lists in-frame clones only, not all of them. The table lists 45,000 to 60,000 clones, approximately 80% of them singletons. When around 10 days of culture had elapsed, CD4+ T cells were isolated. Absence of prior SARS-CoV-2 infection characterized the vaccine recipients, who showed negative nucleocapsid antibodies. The CDR3 has 12 residues. V was pared by 5 bases and J by 6 bases, with 8 bases between. Germline lookup yields CDR1 MNHEY and CDR2 SVGAGI. To note about this clone: Its antigen is as yet unknown.

The rearrangement uses TRBV6-5 and TRBJ1-5; a possible D gene is TRBD1 (5 bases). This sequence originates from a human donor who received a COVID-19 vaccine. The source was CD4+ T cells from PBMCs cultured without peptide, collected before COVID-19 vaccination. CDR3 coding DNA: TGTGCCAGCAGTAGGGGAGTTCAGCCCCAGCATTTT. Protein sequence: CASSRGVQPQHF.